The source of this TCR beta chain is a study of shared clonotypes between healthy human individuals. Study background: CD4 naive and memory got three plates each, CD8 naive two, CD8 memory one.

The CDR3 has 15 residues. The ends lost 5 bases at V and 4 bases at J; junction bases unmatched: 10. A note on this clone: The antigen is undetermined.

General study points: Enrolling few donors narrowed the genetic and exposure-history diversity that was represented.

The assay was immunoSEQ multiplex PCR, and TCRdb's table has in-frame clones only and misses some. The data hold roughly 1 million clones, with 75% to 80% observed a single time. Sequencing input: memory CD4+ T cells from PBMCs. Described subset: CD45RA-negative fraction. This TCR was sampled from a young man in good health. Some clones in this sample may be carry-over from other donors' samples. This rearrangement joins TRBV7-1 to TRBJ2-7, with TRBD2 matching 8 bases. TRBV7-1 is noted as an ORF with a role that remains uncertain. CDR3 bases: TGTGCCAGCAGCCTAACCACCAGCGGGAGTTACGAGCAGTACTTC. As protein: CASSLTTSGSYEQYF.